Below, 11 T cell receptor beta chains from the same sample are listed, as sequenced in a study of OX40 agonist ivuxolimab in advanced cancers. Generated by immunoSEQ multiplex PCR, the TCRdb table keeps only in-frame clones and is missing some. The profile shows about 41,000 clones, approximately 80% of them singletons. The starting material was CD4+ or CD8+ T cells sorted from blood, obtained in a trial of the OX40 agonist ivuxolimab. These receptors were obtained from an adult with an advanced solid tumor such as melanoma, head and neck, liver or kidney cancer.

This chain links TRBV19 with TRBJ2-1; D is unclear. The CDR3 is made up of 12 amino acids. Germline V gene lookup returns CDR1 LNHDA and CDR2 SQIVND (reference sequence). Trimming removed 7 bases at V and 8 bases at J, with 12 bases between. The CDR3 here is CASMENEHEQFF. In DNA, the CDR3 is TGTGCCAGTATGGAGAACGAACATGAGCAGTTCTTC.

This chain's CDR3 is CAISGTSFYNEQFF. The CDR3 coding sequence is TGTGCCATTTCCGGGACTAGCTTTTACAATGAGCAGTTCTTC. The chain joins TRBV7-8 to TRBJ2-1; 9 bases agree with TRBD2. The germline V gene encodes CDR1 SGHVS and CDR2 FQNEAQ. The CDR3 runs to 14 residues. Trimming took 10 bases from V and 4 from J; bases not matched to a gene: 8.

To note about this clone: One end of the junction is discordant with germline, which a read error may explain. V gene TRBV7-9 combines with J gene TRBJ1-5, with 8 positions matching TRBD1. The CDR3 is 13 residues long. Germline CDR1 reads SEHNR; CDR2 reads FQNEAQ (reference sequence). The CDR3: CASSHGTGHLWYF. CDR3 coding DNA: TGTGCCAGCAGCCACGGGACAGGCCATCTATGGTATTTT.

The CDR3: CASSQRQGGNQPQHF. Here the CDR3 DNA reads TGCGCCAGCAGCCAAAGACAGGGAGGCAATCAGCCCCAGCATTTT. The chain uses TRBV4-1 and TRBJ1-5, with 7 bases fitting TRBD1. CDR1 is MGHRA and CDR2 is YSYEKL in the germline V gene. J was trimmed by 2 bases and V by 2 bases; bases with no gene match: 3. The CDR3 has 15 amino acids.

The chain carries TRBV5-1 and TRBJ2-5; D possibly corresponds to TRBD1 (6 bases). This CDR3 region has 15 residues. Germline lookup yields CDR1 SGHRS and CDR2 YFSETQ. V lost 0 bases to trimming and J lost 4 bases, with 13 bases between them. The CDR3 DNA reads as TGCGCCAGCAGCTTGGCCCCAGGGGCCCGAGAGACCCAGTACTTC. This codes for CASSLAPGARETQYF.

J is TRBJ1-1 and V is TRBV7-9; the D is unclear. CDR1 SEHNR and CDR2 FQNEAQ come from the germline V gene (reference sequence). V shed 1 base and J shed 4 bases, with 13 bases lying between them. There are 15 residues in the CDR3. For the CDR3, the DNA is TGTGCCAGCAGCTTAGGAGTCCCTGCAGGCACTGAAGCTTTCTTT. Translated, it gives CASSLGVPAGTEAFF.

V usage is TRBV10-3 and J usage is TRBJ1-4; tentative D call: TRBD1 (6 bases). CDR3 length: 13 amino acids. V lost 4 bases and J 7 bases, leaving 10 bases between the germline ends. Germline CDR1 ENHRY, CDR2 SYGVKD. CDR3 in DNA: TGTGCCATCAGTGCAGGGGAGGGTGAAAAACTGTTTTTT. Protein sequence: CAISAGEGEKLFF.

This sequence joins TRBV6-6 and TRBJ1-2, with D perhaps matching TRBD1 (6 bases). Germline CDR1 and CDR2: MNHNY and SVGAGI (reference sequence). The CDR3 contains 13 residues. V lost 7 bases, J lost 4 bases, and 13 bases lay in between. The CDR3 loop reads CASTLTGGYGYTF. CDR3 bases: TGTGCCAGCACTTTGACAGGAGGCTATGGCTACACCTTC.

The chain carries TRBV13 and TRBJ2-3, with 8 bases that match TRBD2. Germline V gives CDR1 PRHDT, CDR2 FYEKMQ (reference sequence). The CDR3 consists of 15 residues. After removal of 4 bases from V and 1 base from J, the junction contained 4 bases not matched to a gene. The DNA for the CDR3 is TGTGCCAGCAGCTACAGACTAGCGCGCACAGATACGCAGTATTTT. Translated: CASSYRLARTDTQYF.

This clone came up once. CDR3 amino acids: CASSLRETQYF. CDR3 in DNA: TGTGCCAGCAGCCTTAGAGAGACCCAGTACTTC. The V call is TRBV5-6, the J call TRBJ2-5, with unresolved D. In germline, CDR1 is SGHDT, CDR2 YYEEEE. The V end was cut by 4 bases, the J end by 4 bases, with 5 bases between. The CDR3 covers 11 residues.

The rearrangement links TRBV10-3 to TRBJ2-5, with 10 bases matching TRBD1. Gene TRBJ2-7 matches the end of the DNA better, so the J call may be wrong. The V gene's germline CDR1 is ENHRY and CDR2 SYGVKD. The CDR3 is made up of 15 amino acids. The CDR3 sequence is CATRGGQGFSYEQYF. For the CDR3, the DNA is TGTGCCACCCGGGGGGGACAGGGGTTCTCCTACGAGCAGTACTTC.